This T cell receptor beta chain was found in a study of cytomegalovirus exposure and HLA in healthy donors (TCRdb year 2017). Concerning the study at large: An earlier analysis of roughly 570 of the donors reported about 300 Gb of sequence data and some 110 million unique TCR beta sequences obtained from around 190 million T cells. Besides the first cohort of roughly 700 subjects, a separate validation cohort made up of about 120 different subjects was used. To predict cytomegalovirus infection status, the study brought together high-throughput TCR immunosequencing, statistical association of individual TCRs with disease status, and machine learning. Of the roughly 400 genotyped donors, less than 90% were placed in the genetic ancestry cluster associated with self-reported Caucasian donors. An earlier analysis of several hundred of the donors applied high-throughput TCR beta sequencing to assess whether each TCR beta V gene segment acted as functional or pseudogenic. Using immunosequencing, the study profiled T cell repertoires from roughly 650 subjects and related those repertoires to cytomegalovirus serostatus. In a later genetic analysis, genome-wide SNP genotypes for about three fifths of the roughly 670 donors were used, and that subset was treated as a discovery cohort. Roughly five DR-DQ haplotypes were treated as single units for association and clustering because of strong linkage in the cohort. The later analysis used no new phenotypic data to find candidate immune exposures, relying instead on TCR beta sequences and their occurrence across donors. Both class I and class II loci were covered by HLA typing, at four-digit resolution. Alongside the repertoire data, information on donor age, sex, ethnicity and CMV serostatus was compiled. Among 398 genotyped donors of the cohort, an average of approximately 240,000 unique TCR beta nucleotide sequences was sequenced per donor, of which about 18% were non-productive. All discovery cohort repertoires had been generated on a single sequencing platform. To study patterns of TCR occurrence, a later analysis re-analyzed previously published TCR beta repertoires from several hundred donors and added high-resolution HLA genotyping. About 300 gigabases of sequencing data and roughly 81 million unique TCR sequences made up an early release that covered roughly 670 HLA-typed donors. The study was designed to test whether signatures of past pathogen exposure could be identified by cataloging public T cell receptors. Typing coverage differed by locus: A, B, C, DRB1 and DQB1 were typed in roughly 620-630 donors, DQA1 in around 500, DPA1 in around 610, and DPB1 in roughly 470. Overall study outcomes, separate from this receptor: The classifier was reported to diagnose cytomegalovirus status with high specificity and sensitivity in both the original cohort and the validation cohort. A group of highly shared sequence variants was considered likely to be a technical artifact of the sequencing pipeline. In a later analysis, TCR association rates were found to vary across HLA loci, with the most associated TCRs seen for DRB1 alleles and the fewest for HLA-C alleles. The authors suggested that the approach could potentially be extended to other disease states and immunological phenotypes. Because some donors lacked HLA typing at each locus, the association tests relied only on the typed subset. A few of the identified cytomegalovirus-associated TCR beta chains were confirmed in vitro to be specific for cytomegalovirus antigens. While some public TCRs were present in many individuals, most TCR sequences turned up only very rarely across donors. A later analysis found that most CMV-associated TCR beta chains appeared HLA-restricted, with HLA associations seemingly driven largely by CMV exposure. A further reported finding was that TCR beta sequences accurately predicted the HLA-A and HLA-B alleles for most subjects in the first cohort. Some IMGT-functional V segments, including TRBV6-2 and TRBV6-3, could not be told apart with the 87-base-pair reads, so those segments were excluded. This cohort had only TCR beta chains sequenced, and the lack of alpha or paired-chain data limited which features could be detected. Linkage disequilibrium might explain the correlated functional status among segregating V segments, but an unknown experimental factor could not be excluded. The study gave a list of some 150 TCR beta chains associated with cytomegalovirus. When HLA alleles, especially DR and DQ, strongly co-occurred, attributing TCR associations to individual alleles was difficult. In a later genetic analysis, a missense DCLRE1C variant was associated with V-gene and J-gene trimming of TCR beta chains, and the association was replicated in an independent cohort. In a later analysis, HLA-associated TCR beta chains showed more clonal expansion and lower generation probabilities than non-associated chains that were equally common. An earlier analysis of around 600 of the donors showed that most TCR beta V segments appeared in productive rearrangements either about 87% or about 30% of the time, which broadly matched IMGT annotations. In a later analysis, several top co-occurrence clusters were reported to appear linked to parvovirus B19, influenza, CMV and Epstein-Barr virus. A later analysis associated about 18,000 TCR beta sequences with specific HLA alleles at a false discovery rate of 0.05. For the cohort, immune exposure information was limited to CMV serostatus. Compared with the 666-donor mean, donors in an Asian-associated ancestry cluster had fewer N-insertions in productive TCRs, according to a later genetic analysis. Sequencing depth was assumed to be roughly uniform across donors in the presence/absence analyses, though that assumption may not hold. Approximately 16 rarely observed V segments, including chromosome 9 orphons, were excluded from the earlier analysis of approximately 500 of the donors because counts were too low.

As concerns this clone: Which antigen it targets is not known. No quality values exist for individual bases; no much larger clone is one base distant.

The CDR3 measures 14 amino acids from cysteine to phenylalanine. The entry retains the CDR3 DNA only, 42 bases that are in frame from base 1. V gives up 5 bases and J gives up 0 bases, and the segment between their germline ends measures 10 bases. The germline V gene specifies SNHLY as CDR1 and FYNNEI as CDR2. The cohort was made up of approximately 670 healthy bone marrow donors. At the time of sampling, all cohort members were nominally healthy, though unrecorded immune exposures were likely present. The donor was CMV seronegative and belonged to the group of 350 to 400 seronegative cohort members. A peripheral blood sample was provided by each donor, and peripheral blood mononuclear cells were used for TCR beta sequencing. Genomic DNA extraction from the blood cell samples was performed with the Qiagen DNeasy Blood Extraction Kit. Libraries were prepared through the immunoSEQ multiplex PCR assay. A mixture of 60 forward primers for TCR Vbeta segments and 13 reverse primers for TCR Jbeta segments was used in the multiplex PCR. The CDR3 region of rearranged TCR beta genes was amplified from genomic DNA by a multiplex PCR assay. On the Illumina HiSeq System, the amplified TCR beta libraries were sequenced as 87-base-pair reads. On the authors' methods: A later analysis tallied roughly 80 million unique TCR beta chains across the 660 or so repertoires, and around 12 million of those chains were shared by two or more donors. Raw reads were error-corrected and collapsed into unique sequences by a nearest-neighbor algorithm in which closely related sequences were merged to remove PCR and sequencing errors. Alignment of CDR3 sequences to IMGT reference sequences was used to assign V, D and J gene segments. Each retained sequence needed at least a six-nucleotide match to both a V gene segment and a J gene segment. A rearrangement was called productive if the CDR3 had no stop codons and remained in frame with V and J, and every other rearrangement was called non-productive. Following IMGT convention, CDR3 was defined as the stretch from the second conserved V-encoded cysteine to the conserved J-encoded phenylalanine. In an earlier analysis of more than 550 of the donors, sequences lacking an unambiguous match to a single V gene segment were excluded. In an earlier analysis of approximately 590 of the donors, a V segment was called functional when productive rearrangements were above 56.7%, and segregating when the standard deviation between donors exceeded 5%. A statistical classification framework was developed to diagnose cytomegalovirus status using the catalog of TCR beta chain sequences. In a later analysis, TCR nucleotide sequences were compared against IMGT/GENE-DB human TR gene sequences so that V and J genes could be assigned. Using the TCRdist pipeline, a later analysis assigned CDR3 sequences along with most-parsimonious VDJ recombination scenarios. In a later analysis, each TCR beta chain was defined by its CDR3 amino acid sequence together with its V-gene family, and reads lacking a unique V-gene family were excluded. To address suspected cross-contamination and a sequencing artifact, a later analysis removed approximately 590 highly shared, low-generation-probability nucleotide sequences. For each public chain, a later analysis derived a clonal expansion index from normalized ranks of inferred template counts within each repertoire. A later analysis computed generation probabilities with a VDJ recombination model fitted to out-of-frame rearrangements, and checked the results against IGoR. A later analysis scored TCR-TCR, TCR-HLA and TCR-CMV co-occurrence with hypergeometric tests, applying a repertoire-size bias correction to TCR pairs. In a later analysis, false discovery rates were estimated by permuting HLA or CMV assignments 20 times. In a later analysis, co-occurring TCRs were grouped using DBSCAN, and TCRdist sequence similarity was added for clustering within HLA-allele-positive subsets. For co-occurrence clustering, repertoires with fewer than 30,000 or more than 120,000 public chains were excluded, along with five repertoires with anomalous nucleotide sharing. TCRdb re-hosts the immuneACCESS table, in-frame sequences only. Its copies lack some clones; in the studies checked, an unresolved V gene accounts for under half of them, and the cause for the rest is not known. V and J calls and clone size are given by that table; D and trimming were obtained from the DNA. In all, the sample holds about 190,000 clones, and 81% of those were seen once. The top ten constitute over 3.5% of the sample.

This sequence originates from a man in his fifties in good health and CMV-seronegative. Sequenced input: PBMCs. The V gene is TRBV2 and the J gene is TRBJ1-1; the D gene identity is not certain. The bases are TGTGCCAGCAGTCGGGGAAGATTGAACACTGAAGCTTTCTTT. Protein translation: CASSRGRLNTEAFF.